These T cell receptor beta chains were read from a single sample in a study of vaccination and CD4 T cells after COVID-19. TCRdb redid the calling of the PCR reads with MiXCR, one entry per CDR3 protein. The sample holds some 15,000 distinct CDR3 sequences, about 61% seen once. Antigens for these TCRs are unknown. The sample comprised CD4+ T cells from blood, cultured in vitro. The receptor source for this set is a human donor who had recovered from COVID-19. Both conserved end residues are trimmed from each CDR3. Fields, in order: V gene, CDR3 protein.

v_call: TRBV2; cdr3_aa: ASRHGAGGFNTGELF
v_call: TRBV4-1; cdr3_aa: ASSQDTAPYYGYT
v_call: TRBV29-1; cdr3_aa: SVGDGGNTIY
v_call: TRBV12-5; cdr3_aa: ASGSTQYNEQF
v_call: TRBV20-1; cdr3_aa: SARLAGGEETQY
v_call: TRBV7-3; cdr3_aa: ASSLGRLAGARADTQY
v_call: TRBV5-1; cdr3_aa: ASKLGLAATDTQY
v_call: TRBV7-6; cdr3_aa: ASIGKGQGETQY
v_call: TRBV27; cdr3_aa: ASRGTAKNIQY
v_call: TRBV6-2/TRBV6-3; cdr3_aa: ASTDGLHYGYT
v_call: TRBV10-1; cdr3_aa: ASSETGGDQPQH
v_call: TRBV30; cdr3_aa: AWSRGAAQETQY
v_call: TRBV10-3; cdr3_aa: AISDSDRGYQPQH
v_call: TRBV10-3; cdr3_aa: AISAGLGYEQY
v_call: TRBV20-1; cdr3_aa: SARRSENWGWGTEAF
v_call: TRBV7-2; cdr3_aa: ASSFTVGGELF
v_call: TRBV20-1; cdr3_aa: SANGQAGYGYT
v_call: TRBV6-2/TRBV6-3; cdr3_aa: ASSDGVLNTEAF
v_call: TRBV15; cdr3_aa: ATSGTRMYGYT
v_call: TRBV19; cdr3_aa: ASSIEILGDFHNEQF
v_call: TRBV7-3; cdr3_aa: ASSANSPPQY
v_call: TRBV19; cdr3_aa: ASSPGLAGTSEQF
v_call: TRBV10-1; cdr3_aa: ASSDSVPRETQY
v_call: TRBV15; cdr3_aa: ATSSPQGYQPQH
v_call: TRBV20-1; cdr3_aa: SARDPTGSNTEAF
v_call: TRBV24-1; cdr3_aa: ATSRSLQETQY
v_call: TRBV6-2/TRBV6-3; cdr3_aa: ASSYGAPRSQH
v_call: TRBV3-1; cdr3_aa: ASTWGGATYTDTQY
v_call: TRBV19; cdr3_aa: ASSIDRAKNIQY
v_call: TRBV7-2; cdr3_aa: ASSLGLVGYNEQF
v_call: TRBV11-2; cdr3_aa: ASSLGRTGGADTQY
v_call: TRBV7-3; cdr3_aa: ASSRGGTTTDTQY
v_call: TRBV20-1; cdr3_aa: SGILAGGTYEQY
v_call: TRBV27; cdr3_aa: ASSLGGPGGLGAYNEQF
v_call: TRBV30; cdr3_aa: AWTRDGSYSPLH
v_call: TRBV19; cdr3_aa: ASSIAPGPGETQY
v_call: TRBV7-9; cdr3_aa: ASSLGERKAF
v_call: TRBV11-1; cdr3_aa: ASSLDSGNTIY
v_call: TRBV10-3; cdr3_aa: AISETLAGGTQETQY
v_call: TRBV20-1; cdr3_aa: SAREEQGYQPQH
v_call: TRBV7-8; cdr3_aa: ASSISSGRVTDTQY
v_call: TRBV20-1; cdr3_aa: SGAGIGTISLGITDTQY
v_call: TRBV6-1; cdr3_aa: ASTAGPYIQY
v_call: TRBV18; cdr3_aa: ASSPAGRGRNQPQH
v_call: TRBV6-1; cdr3_aa: ASSEQDIYGYT
v_call: TRBV21-1; cdr3_aa: AAGGGYNSPLH
v_call: TRBV19; cdr3_aa: ASSREGTDGYT
v_call: TRBV2; cdr3_aa: ASNLFQGIGGYT
v_call: TRBV23-1; cdr3_aa: ANFGTEAF
v_call: TRBV20-1; cdr3_aa: SASAQEAYGYT
v_call: TRBV7-8; cdr3_aa: ASSLGWVSGPEAF
v_call: TRBV9; cdr3_aa: ASSARTGVYETQY
v_call: TRBV7-9; cdr3_aa: ASSLAGIAGRYEQY
v_call: TRBV7-2; cdr3_aa: ASSLSSAHPNYGYT
v_call: TRBV6-1; cdr3_aa: ASTYSYIQY
v_call: TRBV7-2; cdr3_aa: ASSMTGTGRTQY
v_call: TRBV5-4; cdr3_aa: ASSPYSVTVHTEAF
v_call: TRBV5-3; cdr3_aa: ARGVRGFGNTIY